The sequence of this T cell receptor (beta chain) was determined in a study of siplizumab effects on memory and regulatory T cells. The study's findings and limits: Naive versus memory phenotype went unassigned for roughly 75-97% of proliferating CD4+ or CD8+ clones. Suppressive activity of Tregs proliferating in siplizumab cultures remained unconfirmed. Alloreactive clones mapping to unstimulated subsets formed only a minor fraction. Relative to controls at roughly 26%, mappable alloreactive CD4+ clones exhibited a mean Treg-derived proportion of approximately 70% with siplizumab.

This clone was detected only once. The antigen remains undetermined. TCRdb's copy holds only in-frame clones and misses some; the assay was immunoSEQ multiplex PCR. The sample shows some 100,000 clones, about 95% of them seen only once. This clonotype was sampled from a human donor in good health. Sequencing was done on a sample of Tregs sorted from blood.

The CDR3 sequence: CASSSIGRDTSTDTQYF. For the CDR3, the DNA is TGTGCCAGCAGCTCTATCGGTCGGGATACTAGCACAGATACGCAGTATTTT. This chain uses TRBV5-6 with TRBJ2-3, with a weak D call TRBD2 (5 bases). CDR1 and CDR2 from the germline V gene are SGHDT and YYEEEE. This CDR3 comprises 17 residues. The ends were cut back, 3 bases at V and 0 bases at J, with 17 bases in the middle.